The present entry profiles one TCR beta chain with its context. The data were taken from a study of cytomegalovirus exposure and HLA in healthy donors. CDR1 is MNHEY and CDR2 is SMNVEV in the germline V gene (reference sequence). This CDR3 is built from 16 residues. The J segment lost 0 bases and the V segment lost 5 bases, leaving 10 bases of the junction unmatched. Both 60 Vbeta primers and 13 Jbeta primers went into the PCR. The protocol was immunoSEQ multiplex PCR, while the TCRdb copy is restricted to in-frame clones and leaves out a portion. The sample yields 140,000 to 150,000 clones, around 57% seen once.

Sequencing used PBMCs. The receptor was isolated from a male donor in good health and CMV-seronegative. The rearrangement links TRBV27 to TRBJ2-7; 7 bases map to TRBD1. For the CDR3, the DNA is TGTGCCAGCAGTCCCTATCCGGACAGGCACTCCTACGAGCAGTACTTC. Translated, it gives CASSPYPDRHSYEQYF.